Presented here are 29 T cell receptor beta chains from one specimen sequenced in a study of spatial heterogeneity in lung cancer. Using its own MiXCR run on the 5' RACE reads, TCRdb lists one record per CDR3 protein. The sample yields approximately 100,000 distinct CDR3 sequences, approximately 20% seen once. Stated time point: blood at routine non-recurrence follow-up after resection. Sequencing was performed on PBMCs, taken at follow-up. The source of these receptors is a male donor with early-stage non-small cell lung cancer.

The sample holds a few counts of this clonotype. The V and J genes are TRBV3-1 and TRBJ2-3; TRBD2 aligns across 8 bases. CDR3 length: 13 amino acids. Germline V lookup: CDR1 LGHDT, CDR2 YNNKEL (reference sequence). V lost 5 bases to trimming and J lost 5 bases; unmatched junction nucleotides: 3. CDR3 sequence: CASSGTRVDTQYF. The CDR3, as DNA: TGTGCCAGCAGCGGGACTAGAGTAGATACGCAGTATTTT.

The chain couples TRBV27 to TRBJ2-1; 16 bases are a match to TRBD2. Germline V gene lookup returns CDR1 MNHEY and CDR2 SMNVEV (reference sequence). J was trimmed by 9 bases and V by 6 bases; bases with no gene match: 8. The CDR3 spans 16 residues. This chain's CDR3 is CASSEGTSGRAVEQFF. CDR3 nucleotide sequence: TGTGCCAGCAGCGAGGGGACTAGCGGGAGGGCCGTTGAGCAGTTCTTC.

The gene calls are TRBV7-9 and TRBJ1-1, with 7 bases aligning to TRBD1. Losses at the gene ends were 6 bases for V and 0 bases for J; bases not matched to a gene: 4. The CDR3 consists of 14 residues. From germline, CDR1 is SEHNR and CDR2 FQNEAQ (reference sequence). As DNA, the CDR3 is TGTGCCAGCAGTATTGGACAGGTGAACACTGAAGCTTTCTTT. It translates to CASSIGQVNTEAFF. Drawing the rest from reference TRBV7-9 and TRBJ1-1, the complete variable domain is DTGVSQNPRHKITKRGQNVTFRCDPISEHNRLYWYRQTLGQGPEFLTYFQNEAQLEKSRLLSDRFSAERPKGSFSTLEIQRTEQGDSAMYLCASSIGQVNTEAFFGQGTRLTVV.

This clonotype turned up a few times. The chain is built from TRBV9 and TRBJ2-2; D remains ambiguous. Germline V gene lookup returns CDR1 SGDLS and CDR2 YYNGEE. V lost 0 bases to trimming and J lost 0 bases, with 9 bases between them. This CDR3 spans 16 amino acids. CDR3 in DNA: TGTGCCAGCAGCGTAGGACTGCCGACGAACACCGGGGAGCTGTTTTTT. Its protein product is CASSVGLPTNTGELFF.

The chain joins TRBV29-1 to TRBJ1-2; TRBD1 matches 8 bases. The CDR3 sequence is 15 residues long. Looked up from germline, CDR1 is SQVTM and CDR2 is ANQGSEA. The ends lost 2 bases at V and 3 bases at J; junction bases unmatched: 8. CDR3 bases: TGCAGCGTTGAAACGATGACAGGGGAGGACTATGGCTACACCTTC. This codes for CSVETMTGEDYGYTF. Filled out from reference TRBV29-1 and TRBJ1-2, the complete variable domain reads SAVISQKPSRDICQRGTSLTIQCQVDSQVTMMFWYRQQPGQSLTLIATANQGSEATYESGFVIDKFPISRPNLTFSTLTVSNMSPEDSSIYLCSVETMTGEDYGYTFGSGTRLTVV.

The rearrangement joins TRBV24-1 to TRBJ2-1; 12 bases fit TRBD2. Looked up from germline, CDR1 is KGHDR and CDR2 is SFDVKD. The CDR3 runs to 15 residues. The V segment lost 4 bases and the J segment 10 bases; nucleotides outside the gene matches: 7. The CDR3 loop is CATSDPRTSGTEQFF. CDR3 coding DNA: TGTGCCACCAGTGACCCGAGGACTAGCGGGACCGAGCAGTTCTTC.

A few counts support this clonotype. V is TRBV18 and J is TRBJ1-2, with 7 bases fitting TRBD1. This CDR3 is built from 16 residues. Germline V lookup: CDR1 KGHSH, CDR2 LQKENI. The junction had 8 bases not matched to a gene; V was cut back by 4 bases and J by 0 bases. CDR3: CASSQTTGQANYGYTF. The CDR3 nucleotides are TGTGCCAGCTCACAAACGACAGGGCAAGCTAACTATGGCTACACCTTC.

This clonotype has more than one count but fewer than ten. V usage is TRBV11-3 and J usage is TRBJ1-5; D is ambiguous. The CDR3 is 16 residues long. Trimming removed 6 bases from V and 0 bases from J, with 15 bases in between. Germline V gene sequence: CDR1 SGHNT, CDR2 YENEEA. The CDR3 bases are TGTGCCAGCAGACTACCCTGGCCTCGTAGCAATCAGCCCCAGCATTTT. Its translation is CASRLPWPRSNQPQHF.

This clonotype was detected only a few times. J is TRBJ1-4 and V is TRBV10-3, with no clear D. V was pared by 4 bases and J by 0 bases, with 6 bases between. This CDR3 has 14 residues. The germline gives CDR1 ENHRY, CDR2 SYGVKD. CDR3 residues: CAISGSATNEKLFF. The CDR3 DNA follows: TGTGCCATCAGTGGGTCGGCAACTAATGAAAAACTGTTTTTT.

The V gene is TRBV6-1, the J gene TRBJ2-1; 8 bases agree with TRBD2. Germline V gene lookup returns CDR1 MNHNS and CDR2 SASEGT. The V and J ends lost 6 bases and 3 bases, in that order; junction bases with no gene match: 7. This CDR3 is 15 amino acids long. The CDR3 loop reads CASRNGAGGYNEQFF. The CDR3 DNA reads TGTGCCAGCAGAAACGGGGCGGGAGGCTACAATGAGCAGTTCTTC.

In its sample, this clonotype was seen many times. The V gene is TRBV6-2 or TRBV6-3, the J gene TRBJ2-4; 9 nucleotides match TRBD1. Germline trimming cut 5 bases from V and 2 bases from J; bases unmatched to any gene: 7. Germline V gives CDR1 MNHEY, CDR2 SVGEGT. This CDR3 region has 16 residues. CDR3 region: CASSPGQGSSKNIQYF. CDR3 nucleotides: TGTGCCAGCAGTCCCGGACAGGGGTCCTCCAAAAACATTCAGTACTTC.

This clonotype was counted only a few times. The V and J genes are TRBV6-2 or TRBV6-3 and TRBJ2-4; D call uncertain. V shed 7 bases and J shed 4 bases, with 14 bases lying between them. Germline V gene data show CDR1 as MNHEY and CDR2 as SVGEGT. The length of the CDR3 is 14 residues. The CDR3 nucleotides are TGTGCCAGCATTCCGGTCGCACAGAAAAACATTCAGTACTTC. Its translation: CASIPVAQKNIQYF.

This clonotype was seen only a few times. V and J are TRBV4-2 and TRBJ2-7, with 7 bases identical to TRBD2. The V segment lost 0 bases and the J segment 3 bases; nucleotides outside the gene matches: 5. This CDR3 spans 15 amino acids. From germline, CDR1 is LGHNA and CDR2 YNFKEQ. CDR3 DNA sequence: TGTGCCAGCAGCCAAGAGTGGGGCGGGAGCTACGAGCAGTACTTC. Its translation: CASSQEWGGSYEQYF.

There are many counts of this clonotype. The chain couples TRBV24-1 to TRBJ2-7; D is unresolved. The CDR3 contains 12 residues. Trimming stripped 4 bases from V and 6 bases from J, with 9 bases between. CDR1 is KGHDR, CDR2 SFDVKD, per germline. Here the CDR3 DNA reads TGTGCCACCAGTGAACTTTCGGGCGAGCAGTACTTC. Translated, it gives CATSELSGEQYF.

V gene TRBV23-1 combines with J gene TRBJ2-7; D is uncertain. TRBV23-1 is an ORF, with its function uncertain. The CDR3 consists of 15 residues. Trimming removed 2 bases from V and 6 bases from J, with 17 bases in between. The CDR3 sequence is CASSQRPRPDPEQYV. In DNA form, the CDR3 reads TGCGCCAGCAGTCAACGACCACGCCCTGATCCCGAGCAGTACGTC.

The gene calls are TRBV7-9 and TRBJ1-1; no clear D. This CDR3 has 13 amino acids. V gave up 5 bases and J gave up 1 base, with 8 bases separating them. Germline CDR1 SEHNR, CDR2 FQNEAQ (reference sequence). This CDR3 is CASSAFSNTEAFF. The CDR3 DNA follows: TGTGCCAGCAGCGCTTTTTCGAACACTGAAGCTTTCTTT.

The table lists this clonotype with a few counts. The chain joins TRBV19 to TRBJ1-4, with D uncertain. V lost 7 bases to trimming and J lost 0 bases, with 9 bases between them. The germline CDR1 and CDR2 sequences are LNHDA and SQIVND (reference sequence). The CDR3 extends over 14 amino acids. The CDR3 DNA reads TGTGCCAGTAACCGTCGTACAACTAATGAAAAACTGTTTTTT. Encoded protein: CASNRRTTNEKLFF.

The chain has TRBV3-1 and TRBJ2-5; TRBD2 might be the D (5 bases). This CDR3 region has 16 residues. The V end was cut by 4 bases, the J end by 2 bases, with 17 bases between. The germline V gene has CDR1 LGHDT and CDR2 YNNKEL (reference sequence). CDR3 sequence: CASSLRGQDRQETQYF. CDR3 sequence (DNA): TGTGCCAGCAGCCTACGGGGTCAGGACCGTCAAGAGACCCAGTACTTC.

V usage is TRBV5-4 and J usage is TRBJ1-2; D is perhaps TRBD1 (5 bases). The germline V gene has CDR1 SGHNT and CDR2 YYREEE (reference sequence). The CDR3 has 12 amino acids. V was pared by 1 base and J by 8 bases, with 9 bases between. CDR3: CASSLQGFGYTF. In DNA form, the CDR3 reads TGTGCCAGCAGCTTGCAGGGCTTCGGCTACACCTTC. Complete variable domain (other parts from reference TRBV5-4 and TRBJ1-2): ETGVTQSPTHLIKTRGQQVTLRCSSQSGHNTVSWYQQALGQGPQFIFQYYREEENGRGNFPPRFSGLQFPNYSSELNVNALELDDSALYLCASSLQGFGYTFGSGTRLTVV.

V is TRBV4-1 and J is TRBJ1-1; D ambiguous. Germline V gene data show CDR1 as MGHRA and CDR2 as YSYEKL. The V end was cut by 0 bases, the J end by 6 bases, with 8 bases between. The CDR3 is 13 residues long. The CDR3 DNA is TGCGCCAGCAGCCAAGATCGTGCGGCTGAAGCTTTCTTT. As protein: CASSQDRAAEAFF.

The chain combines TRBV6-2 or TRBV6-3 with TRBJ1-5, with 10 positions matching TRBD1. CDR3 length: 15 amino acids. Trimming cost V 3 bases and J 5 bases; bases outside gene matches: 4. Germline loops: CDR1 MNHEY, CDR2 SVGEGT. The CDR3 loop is CASSYTGQGYQPQHF. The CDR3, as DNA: TGTGCCAGCAGTTATACGGGACAGGGGTATCAGCCCCAGCATTTT.

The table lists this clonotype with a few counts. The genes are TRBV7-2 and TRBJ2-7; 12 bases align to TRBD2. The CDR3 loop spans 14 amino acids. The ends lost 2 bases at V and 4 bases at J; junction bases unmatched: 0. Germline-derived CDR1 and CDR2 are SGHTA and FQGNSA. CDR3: CASSLLAGGYEQYF. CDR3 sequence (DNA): TGTGCCAGCAGCTTACTAGCGGGAGGGTACGAGCAGTACTTC.

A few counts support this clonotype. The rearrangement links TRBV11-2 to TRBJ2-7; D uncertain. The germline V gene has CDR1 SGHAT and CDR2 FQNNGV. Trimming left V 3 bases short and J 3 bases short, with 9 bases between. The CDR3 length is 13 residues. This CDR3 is CASSFADGYEQYF. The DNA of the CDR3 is TGTGCCAGCAGCTTCGCCGACGGCTACGAGCAGTACTTC.

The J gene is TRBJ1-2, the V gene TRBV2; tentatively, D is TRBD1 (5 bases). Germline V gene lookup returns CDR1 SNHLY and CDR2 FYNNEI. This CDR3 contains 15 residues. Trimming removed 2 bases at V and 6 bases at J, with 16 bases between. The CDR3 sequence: CASSESAGRPDGYTF. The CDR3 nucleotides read TGTGCCAGCAGTGAATCCGCGGGGCGCCCAGATGGCTACACCTTC.

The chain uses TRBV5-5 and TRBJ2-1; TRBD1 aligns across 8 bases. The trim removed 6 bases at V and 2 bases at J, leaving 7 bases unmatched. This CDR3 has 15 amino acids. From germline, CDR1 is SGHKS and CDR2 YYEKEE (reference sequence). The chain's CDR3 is CASNVQGATYNEQFF. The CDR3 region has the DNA TGTGCCAGCAACGTTCAGGGGGCGACCTACAATGAGCAGTTCTTC.

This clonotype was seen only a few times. The DNA for the CDR3 is TGCAGCGTTCGTTACAATGAGCAGTTCTTC. Translation: CSVRYNEQFF. V and J are TRBV29-1 and TRBJ2-1; D remains ambiguous. With 5 bases removed from V and 4 bases from J, the gap between germline ends came to 3 bases. CDR3 size: 10 residues. Germline-derived CDR1 and CDR2 are SQVTM and ANQGSEA.

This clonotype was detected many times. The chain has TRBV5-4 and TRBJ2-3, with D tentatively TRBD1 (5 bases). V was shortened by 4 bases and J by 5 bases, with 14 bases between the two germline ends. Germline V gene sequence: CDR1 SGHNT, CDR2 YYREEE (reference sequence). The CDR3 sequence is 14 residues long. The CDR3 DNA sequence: TGTGCCAGCAGCCCTAACGACAGCCAAGATACGCAGTATTTT. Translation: CASSPNDSQDTQYF.

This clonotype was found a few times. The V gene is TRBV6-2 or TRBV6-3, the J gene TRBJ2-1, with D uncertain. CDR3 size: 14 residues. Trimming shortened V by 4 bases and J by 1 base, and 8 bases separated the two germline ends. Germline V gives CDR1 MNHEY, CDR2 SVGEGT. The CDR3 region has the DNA TGTGCCAGCAGTTCCCTACCTTCCTACAATGAGCAGTTCTTC. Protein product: CASSSLPSYNEQFF.

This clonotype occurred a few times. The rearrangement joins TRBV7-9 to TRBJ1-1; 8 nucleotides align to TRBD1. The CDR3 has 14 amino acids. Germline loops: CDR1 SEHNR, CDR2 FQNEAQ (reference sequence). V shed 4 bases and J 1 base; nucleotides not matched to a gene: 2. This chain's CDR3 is CASSSDRENTEAFF. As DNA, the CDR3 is TGTGCCAGCAGCTCGGACAGGGAGAACACTGAAGCTTTCTTT.